This TCR beta chain was documented in a study of PD-1 blockade in mismatch repair-deficient tumors. Sequenced by immunoSEQ multiplex PCR; TCRdb stores in-frame clones only, minus some. This sample yields roughly 13,000 clones, of which around four fifths are seen a single time; about 22% belongs to the top ten. Study-wide results and caveats: Three of seven peptides expanded clones, giving 120 to 150 unique blood TCRs.

A note on this clone: Antigen unknown.

This CDR3 spans 16 amino acids. CDR1 and CDR2 (germline): MDHEN, SYDVKM. The time point was: approximately 10-day in vitro stimulation with candidate neoantigen peptide 4. Several ELISpot-reactive neoantigen peptides each drove a roughly eleven-day in vitro stimulation. The J gene is TRBJ1-5, the V gene TRBV28; the D is unclear. The clonotype was recovered from an adult with mismatch repair-deficient cancer. The sample consisted of cells cultured in vitro, taken from a patient treated with pembrolizumab. The CDR3 bases are TGTACCCAAGTGAGTAGACGGGCTCGTAGCAATCAGCCCCAGCATTTT. Residues: CTQVSRRARSNQPQHF.